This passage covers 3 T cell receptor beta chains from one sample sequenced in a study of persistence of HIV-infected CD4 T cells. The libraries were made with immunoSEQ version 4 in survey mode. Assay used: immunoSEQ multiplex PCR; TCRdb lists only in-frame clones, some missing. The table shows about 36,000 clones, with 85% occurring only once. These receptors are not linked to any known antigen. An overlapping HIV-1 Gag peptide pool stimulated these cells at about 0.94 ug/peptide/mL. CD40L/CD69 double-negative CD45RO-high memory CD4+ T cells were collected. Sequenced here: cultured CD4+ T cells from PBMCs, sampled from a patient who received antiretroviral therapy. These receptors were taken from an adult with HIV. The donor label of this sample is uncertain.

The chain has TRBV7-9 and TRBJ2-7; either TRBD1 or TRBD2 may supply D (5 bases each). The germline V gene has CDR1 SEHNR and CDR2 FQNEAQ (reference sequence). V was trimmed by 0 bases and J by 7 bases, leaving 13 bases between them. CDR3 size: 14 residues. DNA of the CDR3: TGTGCCAGCAGCTTAGCGGGGGACGGACAAGAGCAGTACTTC. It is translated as CASSLAGDGQEQYF.

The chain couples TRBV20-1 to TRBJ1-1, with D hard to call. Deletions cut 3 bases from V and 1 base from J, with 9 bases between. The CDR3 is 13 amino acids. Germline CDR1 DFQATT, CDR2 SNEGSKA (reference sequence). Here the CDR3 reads CSASRQANTEAFF. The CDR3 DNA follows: TGCAGTGCTAGTAGGCAGGCGAACACTGAAGCTTTCTTT.

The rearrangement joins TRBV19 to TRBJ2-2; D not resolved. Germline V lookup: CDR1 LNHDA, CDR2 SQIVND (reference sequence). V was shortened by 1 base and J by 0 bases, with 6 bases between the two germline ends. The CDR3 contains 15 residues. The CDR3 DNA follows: TGTGCCAGTAGTATAGGCCGGGCGAACACCGGGGAGCTGTTTTTT. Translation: CASSIGRANTGELFF. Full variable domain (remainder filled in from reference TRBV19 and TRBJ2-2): DGGITQSPKYLFRKEGQNVTLSCEQNLNHDAMYWYRQDPGQGLRLIYYSQIVNDFQKGDIAEGYSVSREKKESFPLTVTSAQKNPTAFYLCASSIGRANTGELFFGEGSRLTVL.